These T cell receptor beta chains were read from a single sample in a study of blood T cell repertoires in COVID-19. The repertoire was sequenced with immunoSEQ multiplex PCR; TCRdb's copy has only in-frame clones and lacks some. The sample includes approximately 350,000 clones, 65% to 90% seen only once; the top ten take 7.1%. The material sequenced was peripheral blood. The source is an older woman with COVID-19, enrolled during active disease. The CDR3 runs from the conserved cysteine through the conserved F or W. A D gene is named only where the DNA matches it firmly. Rows give clone size only sometimes, using once, few, many, or a class for an expanded clone.

clone_size d_call j_call v_call cdr3_aa cdr3_nt
. TRBD1 TRBJ1-1 TRBV5-4 CASSFTGGTEAFF TGTGCCAGCAGCTTTACAGGGGGCACTGAAGCTTTCTTT
. . TRBJ1-1 TRBV5-6 CASSPLAGVGTEAFF TGTGCCAGCAGCCCCTTGGCAGGGGTTGGCACTGAAGCTTTCTTT
. TRBD2 TRBJ2-3 TRBV7-8 CASSLGTSGGYNTDTQYF TGTGCCAGCAGCTTAGGGACTAGCGGGGGGTATAACACAGATACGCAGTATTTT
. . TRBJ1-3 TRBV4-3 CASSQEITTFSGNTIYF TGCGCCAGCAGCCAAGAGATTACCACTTTCTCTGGAAACACCATATATTTT
. TRBD2 TRBJ2-2 TRBV5-6 CASSPGLAGGTGELFF TGTGCCAGCAGCCCGGGACTAGCGGGAGGCACCGGGGAGCTGTTTTTT
. . TRBJ1-2 TRBV18 CASSRIPGDGGYGYTF TGTGCCAGCTCACGAATTCCAGGGGATGGAGGCTATGGCTACACCTTC
. . TRBJ1-1 TRBV5-8 CASSFFRETEAFF TGTGCCAGCAGCTTTTTCAGGGAAACTGAAGCTTTCTTT
. TRBD1 TRBJ1-2 TRBV6-5 CASRTGGDGYTF TGTGCCAGCAGGACAGGGGGCGATGGCTACACCTTC
. TRBD2 TRBJ2-3 TRBV5-1 CASSLLAGVSTDTQYF TGCGCCAGCAGCCTCCTAGCGGGGGTTAGCACAGATACGCAGTATTTT
. . TRBJ2-2 TRBV7-2 CASSLVIGGANTGELFF TGTGCCAGCAGCTTGGTCATTGGCGGGGCCAACACCGGGGAGCTGTTTTTT
. . TRBJ2-4 TRBV10-3 CATSSVDGPGENIQYF TGTGCCACCAGCTCGGTGGACGGGCCAGGGGAAAACATTCAGTACTTC
few . TRBJ1-1 TRBV9 CASSPYTGSTEAFF TGTGCCAGCAGCCCTTATACGGGATCCACTGAAGCTTTCTTT
. . TRBJ2-1 TRBV5-1 CASSRGTDPDYNEQFF TGCGCCAGCAGCCGGGGGACAGATCCCGACTACAATGAGCAGTTCTTC
. . TRBJ2-2 TRBV3-1/TRBV3-2 CASSRGSGELFF TGTGCCAGCAGCCGCGGCAGCGGGGAGCTGTTTTTT
. TRBD1 TRBJ1-5 TRBV2 CASSNRGPLLQHF TGTGCCAGCAGCAACAGGGGACCCCTTCTCCAGCATTTT
. TRBD1 TRBJ1-1 TRBV6-5 CASSLTGLANTEAFF TGTGCCAGCAGTCTGACAGGGTTGGCGAACACTGAAGCTTTCTTT
. . TRBJ2-2 TRBV2 CASSFLEVANTGELFF TGTGCCAGCAGTTTCCTAGAGGTCGCGAACACCGGGGAGCTGTTTTTT
. TRBD1 TRBJ1-2 TRBV6-2/TRBV6-3 CASSPATGWAGYTF TGTGCCAGCAGTCCCGCGACAGGGTGGGCTGGCTACACCTTC
. TRBD1 TRBJ1-2 TRBV10-2 CASSVGQGYGYTF TGCGCCAGCAGTGTTGGACAGGGGTATGGCTACACCTTC
. . TRBJ1-2 TRBV27 CASSLGQGNHYGYTF TGTGCCAGCAGTTTAGGGCAGGGAAATCACTATGGCTACACCTTC
. . TRBJ2-6 TRBV3-1/TRBV3-2 CASSLGGGGANVLTF TGTGCCAGCAGCCTGGGAGGGGGAGGGGCCAACGTCCTGACTTTC
few . TRBJ1-3 TRBV7-2 CASSLRGPSGNTIYF TGTGCCAGCAGCCTCAGGGGCCCTTCGGGAAACACCATATATTTT
once TRBD2 TRBJ2-1 TRBV5-1 CASSFGRGAHNEQFF TGCGCCAGCAGCTTCGGGCGGGGGGCGCACAATGAGCAGTTCTTC
. . TRBJ1-1 TRBV24-1 CATSDHPGLRTEAFF TGTGCCACCAGTGACCACCCGGGACTGCGCACTGAAGCTTTCTTT
. . TRBJ2-3 TRBV7-3 CASSLSGAGTDTQYF TGTGCCAGCAGCTTAAGTGGGGCGGGCACAGATACGCAGTATTTT
few TRBD1 TRBJ1-2 TRBV12-3/TRBV12-4 CASNPTGGYGYTF TGTGCCAGCAATCCGACAGGGGGCTATGGCTACACCTTC
. . TRBJ2-7 TRBV10-3 CAISGKEGSYEQYF TGTGCCATCAGTGGGAAGGAGGGTTCCTACGAGCAGTACTTC
. . TRBJ2-2 TRBV6-5 CASSRSPGELFF TGTGCCAGCAGCCGGTCTCCCGGGGAGCTGTTTTTT
. . TRBJ1-2 TRBV5-4 CASSWGEEHYGYTF TGTGCCAGCAGCTGGGGGGAGGAACACTATGGCTACACCTTC
. . TRBJ2-1 TRBV12-5 CASGLLQGRTRNEQFF TGTGCTAGTGGTTTGCTACAGGGCAGGACTCGGAATGAGCAGTTCTTC
. . TRBJ1-6 TRBV28 CASSLSGFGSPLHF TGTGCCAGCAGTTTATCAGGGTTCGGTTCACCCCTCCACTTT
few . TRBJ1-5 TRBV4-1 CASSQDSTDGQPQHF TGCGCCAGCAGCCAAGACTCGACAGATGGCCAGCCCCAGCATTTT
once TRBD2 TRBJ2-7 TRBV6-1 CASSDLAGGPYKQYF TGTGCCAGCAGTGATCTAGCGGGGGGACCCTACAAGCAGTACTTC
. TRBD1 TRBJ2-5 TRBV4-2 CASSQTGGRQGARETQYF TGTGCCAGCAGCCAAACCGGGGGTCGACAGGGGGCACGGGAGACCCAGTACTTC
. . TRBJ1-2 TRBV13 CASSLKRYRAWGYTF TGTGCCAGCAGCTTAAAACGTTACAGGGCGTGGGGCTACACCTTC
. . TRBJ2-5 TRBV6-6 CASQLGETQYF TGTGCCAGCCAGCTCGGGGAGACCCAGTACTTC
once . TRBJ1-4 TRBV6-5 CASSLTGQIEKLFF TGTGCCAGCAGTCTTACCGGACAGATCGAAAAACTGTTTTTT
. TRBD1 TRBJ1-1 TRBV6-5 CASSRLQGGNTEAFF TGTGCCAGCAGCCGACTACAGGGGGGGAACACTGAAGCTTTCTTT
once . TRBJ1-2 TRBV7-2 CASSLYSRGGYTF TGTGCCAGCAGCTTATATTCCAGGGGAGGCTACACCTTC
. . TRBJ2-7 TRBV6-2/TRBV6-3 CASSLTGAPFYEQYF TGTGCCAGCAGCTTAACGGGAGCCCCGTTCTACGAGCAGTACTTC
. . TRBJ2-3 TRBV12-5 CASALDRSTDTQYF TGTGCTAGTGCCTTAGACAGAAGCACAGATACGCAGTATTTT
. . TRBJ2-5 TRBV5-1 CASSLDIYKETQYF TGCGCCAGCAGCCTCGACATTTACAAAGAGACCCAGTACTTC
. . TRBJ1-2 TRBV12-3/TRBV12-4 CASSTRVDYGYTF TGTGCCAGCAGTACCAGGGTGGACTATGGCTACACCTTC
once TRBD1 TRBJ1-3 TRBV6-6 CASSRQGSSGNTIYF TGTGCCAGCAGTCGACAGGGGTCTTCTGGAAACACCATATATTTT
. . TRBJ1-2 TRBV5-4 CASSPDFVPYYGYTF TGTGCCAGCAGCCCCGACTTCGTACCTTACTATGGCTACACCTTC
. . TRBJ2-5 TRBV4-2 CASRSGSGGPQETQYF TGTGCCAGCAGATCAGGGTCCGGGGGTCCCCAAGAGACCCAGTACTTC
. . TRBJ1-2 TRBV29-1 CSVRGMDGYTF TGCAGCGTTCGAGGTATGGATGGCTACACCTTC
. . TRBJ2-7 TRBV3-1/TRBV3-2 CASSPALGASEQYF TGTGCCAGCAGCCCTGCGCTGGGGGCTTCCGAGCAGTACTTC